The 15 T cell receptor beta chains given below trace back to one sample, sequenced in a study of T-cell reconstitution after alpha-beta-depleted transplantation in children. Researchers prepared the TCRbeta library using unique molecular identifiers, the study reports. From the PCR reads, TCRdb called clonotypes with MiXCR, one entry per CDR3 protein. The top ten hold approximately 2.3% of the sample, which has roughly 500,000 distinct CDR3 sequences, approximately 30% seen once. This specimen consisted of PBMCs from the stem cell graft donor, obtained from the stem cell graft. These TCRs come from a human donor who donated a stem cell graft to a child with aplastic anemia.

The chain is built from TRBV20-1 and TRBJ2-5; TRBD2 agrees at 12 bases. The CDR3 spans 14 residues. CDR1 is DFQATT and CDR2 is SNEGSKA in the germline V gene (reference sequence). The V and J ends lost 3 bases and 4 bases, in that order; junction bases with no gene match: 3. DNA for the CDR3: TGCAGTGCTAGCAAACTAGCGGGAGGAGAGACCCAGTACTTC. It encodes CSASKLAGGETQYF.

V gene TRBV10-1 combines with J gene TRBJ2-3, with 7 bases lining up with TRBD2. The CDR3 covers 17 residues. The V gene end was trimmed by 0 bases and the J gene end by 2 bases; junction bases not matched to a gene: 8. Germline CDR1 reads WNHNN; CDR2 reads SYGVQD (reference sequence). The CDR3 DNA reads TGCGCCAGCAGTGAGTCAGGCGGTAGCGGGCACACAGATACGCAGTATTTT. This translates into CASSESGGSGHTDTQYF.

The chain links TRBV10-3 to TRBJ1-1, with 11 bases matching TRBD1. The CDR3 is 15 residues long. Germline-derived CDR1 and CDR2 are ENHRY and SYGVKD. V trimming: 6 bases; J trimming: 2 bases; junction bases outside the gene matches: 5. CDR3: CAIRDRGRINTEAFF. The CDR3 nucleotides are TGTGCCATCAGGGACAGGGGGCGAATAAACACTGAAGCTTTCTTT.

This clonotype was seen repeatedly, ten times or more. CDR3: CSVAGLMNTEAFF. The CDR3 DNA follows: TGCAGCGTAGCGGGTCTTATGAACACTGAAGCTTTCTTT. V gene TRBV29-1 combines with J gene TRBJ1-1, with D uncertain. Germline V gives CDR1 SQVTM, CDR2 ANQGSEA. The V and J ends lost 6 bases and 0 bases respectively, with 11 bases between them. CDR3 size: 13 residues.

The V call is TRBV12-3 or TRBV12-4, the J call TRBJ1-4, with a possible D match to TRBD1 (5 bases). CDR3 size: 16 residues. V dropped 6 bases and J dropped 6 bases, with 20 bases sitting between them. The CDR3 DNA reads TGTGCCAGCAGCTCGTTGATGGGGCTGGGAGATGAAAAACTGTTTTTT. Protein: CASSSLMGLGDEKLFF.

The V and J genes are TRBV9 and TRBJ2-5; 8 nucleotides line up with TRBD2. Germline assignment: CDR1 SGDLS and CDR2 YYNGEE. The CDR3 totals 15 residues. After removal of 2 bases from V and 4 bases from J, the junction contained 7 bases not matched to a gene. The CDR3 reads CASSVEGTRAETQYF. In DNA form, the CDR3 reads TGTGCCAGCAGCGTCGAAGGGACTAGGGCAGAGACCCAGTACTTC. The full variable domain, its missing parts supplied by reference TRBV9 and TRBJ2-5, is DSGVTQTPKHLITATGQRVTLRCSPRSGDLSVYWYQQSLDQGLQFLIQYYNGEERAKGNILERFSAQQFPDLHSELNLSSLELGDSALYFCASSVEGTRAETQYFGPGTRLLVL.

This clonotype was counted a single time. The CDR3 here is CASSSRLAGTSDTQYF. Written as DNA, the CDR3 is TGTGCCAGCAGCTCACGACTAGCGGGAACCTCAGATACGCAGTATTTT. The chain joins TRBV7-9 to TRBJ2-3, with 11 bases matching TRBD2. The CDR3 contains 16 residues. Per the germline V gene, CDR1 is SEHNR and CDR2 is FQNEAQ (reference sequence). V was clipped by 4 bases and J by 4 bases; unmatched bases: 7.

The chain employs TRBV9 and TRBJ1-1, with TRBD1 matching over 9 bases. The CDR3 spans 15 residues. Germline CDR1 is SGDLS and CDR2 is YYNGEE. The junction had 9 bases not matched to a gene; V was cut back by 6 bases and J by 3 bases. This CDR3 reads CASTRLGDRDTEAFF. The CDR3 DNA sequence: TGTGCCAGCACCCGTCTGGGGGACAGGGACACTGAAGCTTTCTTT.

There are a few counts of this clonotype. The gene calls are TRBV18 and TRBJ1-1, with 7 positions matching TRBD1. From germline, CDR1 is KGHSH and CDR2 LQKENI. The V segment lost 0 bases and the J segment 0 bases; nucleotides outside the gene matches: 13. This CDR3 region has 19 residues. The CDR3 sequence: CASSPPALYRGAMNTEAFF. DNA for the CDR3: TGTGCCAGCTCACCACCCGCCCTATACAGGGGTGCCATGAACACTGAAGCTTTCTTT.

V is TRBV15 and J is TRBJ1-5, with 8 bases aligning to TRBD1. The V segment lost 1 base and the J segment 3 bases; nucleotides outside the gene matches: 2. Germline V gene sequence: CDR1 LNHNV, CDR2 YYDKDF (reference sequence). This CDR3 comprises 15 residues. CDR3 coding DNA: TGTGCCACCAGCAGAGGGACAGGGCTCAATCAGCCCCAGCATTTT. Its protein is CATSRGTGLNQPQHF.

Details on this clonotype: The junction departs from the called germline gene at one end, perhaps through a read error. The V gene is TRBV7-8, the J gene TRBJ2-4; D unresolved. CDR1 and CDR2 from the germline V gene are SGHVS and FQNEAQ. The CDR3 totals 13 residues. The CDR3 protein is CASSSVAKNSQYF. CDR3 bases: TGTGCCAGCAGCTCGGTAGCCAAAAACAGTCAGTACTTC.

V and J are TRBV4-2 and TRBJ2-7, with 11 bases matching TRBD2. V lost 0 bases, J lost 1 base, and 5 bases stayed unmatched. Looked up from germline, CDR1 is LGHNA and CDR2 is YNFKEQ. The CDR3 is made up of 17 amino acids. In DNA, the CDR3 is TGTGCCAGCAGCCAAGAGTTCGGGACTAGCGGTTCCTACGAGCAGTACTTC. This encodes CASSQEFGTSGSYEQYF.

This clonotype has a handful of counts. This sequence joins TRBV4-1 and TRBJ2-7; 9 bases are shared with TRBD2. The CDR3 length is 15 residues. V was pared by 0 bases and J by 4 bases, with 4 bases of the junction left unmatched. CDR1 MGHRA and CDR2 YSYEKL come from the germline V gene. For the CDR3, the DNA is TGCGCCAGCAGCCAAGATCGGAGCGGGAGGTACGAGCAGTACGTC. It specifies CASSQDRSGRYEQYV.

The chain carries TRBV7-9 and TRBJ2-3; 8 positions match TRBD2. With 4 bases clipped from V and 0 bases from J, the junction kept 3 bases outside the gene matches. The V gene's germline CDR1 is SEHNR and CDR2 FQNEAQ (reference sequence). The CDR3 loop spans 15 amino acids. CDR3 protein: CASSSRGGSTDTQYF. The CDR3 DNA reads TGTGCCAGCAGCTCACGGGGGGGAAGCACAGATACGCAGTATTTT.

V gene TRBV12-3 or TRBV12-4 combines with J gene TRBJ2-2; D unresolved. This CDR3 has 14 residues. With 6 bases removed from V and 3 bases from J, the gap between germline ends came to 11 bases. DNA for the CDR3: TGTGCCAGCAGAACCGACTTACACACCGGGGAGCTGTTTTTT. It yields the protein CASRTDLHTGELFF.